Following are 30 T cell receptor beta chains from one sample sequenced in a study of T cells in women clearing cervical HPV infection. TCRdb's table, derived via immunoSEQ multiplex PCR, lists solely in-frame clones and lacks some. This specimen shows about 40,000 clones; the ten leading clones hold less than 8%. The sample consisted of blood buffy coat. The receptors here all came from a woman between 18 and 69 years old with a cervical HPV16 infection that either progressed to CIN3+ or cleared (not recorded which).

Points on this clone: From the germline J gene comes the end of the CDR3, since the read stops 3 residues before it. The chain joins TRBV28 to TRBJ2-7; 9 bases line up with TRBD2. Germline values: CDR1 MDHEN, CDR2 SYDVKM. Unmatched junction bases numbered 2, after V lost 3 bases and J lost 5 bases. The CDR3 spans 13 residues. CDR3 in amino acids: CASSLRLADEQYF. Incomplete CDR3 DNA: TGTGCCAGCAGTTTGCGACTAGCGGACGAG.

Of note for this clone: The read terminates 3 residues ahead of where the CDR3 ends, so the germline J gene completes it. The chain combines TRBV7-9 with TRBJ1-6; no reliable D call. Germline CDR1 and CDR2: SEHNR and FQNEAQ (reference sequence). This CDR3 has 14 amino acids. V gave up 2 bases and J gave up 6 bases, with 8 bases separating them. CDR3: CASSLNPGNSPLHF. CDR3 DNA, as far as it was read: TGTGCCAGCAGCTTAAATCCGGGTAATTCACCC.

Concerning this clone: The CDR3 end is not reached by the read, which stops 3 residues before it; the germline J gene fills it in. The rearrangement joins TRBV5-1 to TRBJ2-1; 14 bases fit TRBD2. Looked up from germline, CDR1 is SGHRS and CDR2 is YFSETQ. The CDR3 has 17 residues. V lost 4 bases to trimming and J lost 7 bases; unmatched junction nucleotides: 10. CDR3: CASSDHGLAGGKNEQFF. The CDR3 bases that were read are TGCGCCAGCAGCGACCACGGACTAGCGGGAGGTAAGAATGAG. Using reference TRBV5-1 and TRBJ2-1 for the parts outside the CDR3, the full variable domain is KAGVTQTPRYLIKTRGQQVTLSCSPISGHRSVSWYQQTPGQGLQFLFEYFSETQRNKGNFPGRFSGRQFSNSRSEMNVSTLELGDSALYLCASSDHGLAGGKNEQFFGPGTRLTVL.

About this clone itself: The CDR3 is cut off 3 residues early in the read; its end comes from the germline J gene. The V and J genes are TRBV20-1 and TRBJ1-6; the match to TRBD1 covers 7 bases. J lost 9 bases, V lost 3 bases, and 8 bases had no gene match. CDR1 is DFQATT, CDR2 SNEGSKA, per germline (reference sequence). CDR3 length: 14 amino acids. This CDR3 is CSARDDRDFSPLHF. The sequenced part of the CDR3 DNA is TGCAGTGCTAGGGACGACAGGGATTTTTCACCC.

For this clone: The CDR3 is cut off 3 residues early in the read; its end comes from the germline J gene. The J gene is TRBJ2-3, the V gene TRBV2; D is possibly TRBD2 (6 bases). CDR3 length equals 13 residues. Germline V gives CDR1 SNHLY, CDR2 FYNNEI. CDR3 region: CASTPSPGETQYF. The CDR3 bases that were read are TGTGCCAGCACACCCAGTCCGGGGGAGACG.

For this clone: The read ends 3 residues before the CDR3 terminus; that terminus is restored from the germline J gene. The chain carries TRBV10-1 and TRBJ2-2; 11 nucleotides align to TRBD2. The junction had 9 bases not matched to a gene; V was cut back by 5 bases and J by 7 bases. Germline values: CDR1 WNHNN, CDR2 SYGVQD (reference sequence). This CDR3 contains 16 residues. The DNA read from the CDR3 is TGCGCCAGCAGTCAACGACTAGCGGGGCCGATCGGGGAG. Amino acid sequence: CASSQRLAGPIGE. The CDR3, in full, reads CASSQRLAGPIGELFF.

Comment on this clone: The read terminates 3 residues before the CDR3 end, so the remaining end is supplied by the germline J gene. The rearrangement links TRBV19 to TRBJ2-4; possible D gene TRBD2, 6 bases. Germline CDR1 LNHDA, CDR2 SQIVND (reference sequence). This CDR3 contains 13 residues. CDR3 region: CASSIRGKYGQYF. The CDR3 DNA, read in part, is TGTGCCAGTAGTATTCGGGGGAAGTATGGT.

With respect to this clone: One end of the junction varies from germline; a read error may be responsible. The CDR3 extends 3 residues past the end of the read, so its final part is completed from the germline J gene. This sample also contains other DNA sequences that code for the same CDR3. J is TRBJ1-3 and V is TRBV30; 8 bases are a match to TRBD1. Looked up from germline, CDR1 is GTSNPN and CDR2 is SVGIG (reference sequence). CDR3 length: 13 residues. This CDR3 is CAWSRTGRNTIYF. The sequenced part of the CDR3 DNA is TGTGCCTGGAGTCGGACAGGGAGGAACACA.

Remarks on this clone: Sequencing ends 3 residues short of the CDR3 end; the germline J gene provides the rest. This chain uses TRBV12-3 or TRBV12-4 with TRBJ2-1, with TRBD1 matching 9 bases. CDR3 length: 14 amino acids. The V gene end was trimmed by 6 bases and the J gene end by 5 bases; junction bases not matched to a gene: 5. The CDR3 loop reads CASSPGTGNNEQFF. The CDR3 DNA, read in part, is TGTGCCAGCAGCCCCGGGACAGGGAACAATGAG.

For this clone: Read coverage stops 3 residues before the CDR3 terminus; the germline J gene supplies the remainder. The rearrangement joins TRBV6-1 to TRBJ2-7, with TRBD2 matching over 9 bases. CDR1 and CDR2 (germline): MNHNS, SASEGT. V trimming: 0 bases; J trimming: 6 bases; junction bases outside the gene matches: 9. The CDR3 runs 16 residues. Incomplete CDR3 DNA: TGTGCCAGCAGTGAAGCAGGGACTAGCCTTTTAAGCGAG. Its translation is CASSEAGTSLLSE. The complete CDR3 protein is CASSEAGTSLLSEQYF.

Notes on this clone: From the germline J gene comes the end of the CDR3, since the read stops 3 residues before it. The chain recombines TRBV19 with TRBJ2-1; 8 nucleotides line up with TRBD2. Germline V gene data show CDR1 as LNHDA and CDR2 as SQIVND (reference sequence). Losses at the gene ends were 3 bases for V and 8 bases for J; bases not matched to a gene: 18. There are 18 residues in the CDR3. The chain's CDR3 is CASSMTALTSATEDEQFF. The covered CDR3 bases are TGTGCCAGTAGTATGACCGCCCTGACTAGCGCTACAGAGGATGAG.

In regard to this clone: The CDR3 end falls 3 residues outside the read, so it is completed with the germline J gene. The chain links TRBV5-6 to TRBJ2-1, with D possibly TRBD1 on 5 matching bases. CDR3 length: 13 amino acids. The V gene lost 4 bases and the J gene lost 7 bases, with 12 bases spanning the gap. CDR1 SGHDT and CDR2 YYEEEE come from the germline V gene. The sequenced part of the CDR3 DNA is TGTGCCAGCAGCATTACAGGAATGAATGAG. This encodes CASSITGMNE. The full CDR3 is CASSITGMNEQFF.

With respect to this clone: The sequence runs out 3 residues before the end of the CDR3; the remainder is reconstructed from the germline J gene. This chain uses TRBV6-4 with TRBJ2-1; 16 bases fit TRBD2. The CDR3 loop spans 21 amino acids. J was trimmed by 7 bases and V by 2 bases; bases with no gene match: 17. The germline V gene has CDR1 MRHNA and CDR2 SNTAGT. The CDR3 loop reads CASSDPKITGTSGGAGNEQFF. CDR3 DNA (partial): TGTGCCAGCAGTGACCCTAAAATAACCGGGACTAGCGGGGGGGCGGGGAATGAG.

Comments on this clone: The read halts 3 residues ahead of the CDR3 end, with the missing end drawn from the germline J gene. The genes are TRBV2 and TRBJ1-1, with a possible D match to TRBD1 (6 bases). The germline CDR1 and CDR2 sequences are SNHLY and FYNNEI. The V and J ends lost 5 bases and 0 bases respectively, with 10 bases between them. The length of the CDR3 is 14 residues. The CDR3 bases that were read are TGTGCCAGCAGTCGGGGGGACATGAACACTGAA. It is translated as CASSRGDMNTE. The complete CDR3 protein is CASSRGDMNTEAFF.

With respect to this clone: The sequence runs out 3 residues before the end of the CDR3; the remainder is reconstructed from the germline J gene. Other DNA sequences within the sample encode an identical CDR3. This chain links TRBV7-9 with TRBJ1-2; maybe TRBD1 (6 bases). CDR3 length: 15 amino acids. Germline V gives CDR1 SEHNR, CDR2 FQNEAQ (reference sequence). V shed 4 bases and J shed 4 bases, with 16 bases lying between them. Partial CDR3 DNA: TGTGCCAGCAGCTCTGGGGGGGCAGACATCTATGGC. This sequence encodes CASSSGGADIYG. The entire CDR3 reads CASSSGGADIYGYTF.

As for this clone: Read coverage stops 3 residues before the CDR3 terminus; the germline J gene supplies the remainder. The rearrangement uses TRBV29-1 and TRBJ2-1; 13 nucleotides line up with TRBD2. The CDR3 has 16 amino acids. The germline V gene has CDR1 SQVTM and CDR2 ANQGSEA. The ends lost 6 bases at V and 5 bases at J; junction bases unmatched: 10. CDR3 residues: CSVRTSGRRTHNEQFF. The DNA read from the CDR3 is TGCAGCGTCCGGACTAGCGGGAGAAGAACACACAATGAG.

As for this clone: From the germline J gene comes the end of the CDR3, since the read stops 3 residues before it. Other DNA sequences in the sample encode the same CDR3. The J gene is TRBJ1-3, the V gene TRBV6-2 or TRBV6-3; the D is unclear. Germline V CDR1 and CDR2: MNHEY, SVGEGT. The CDR3 covers 14 residues. Trimming took off 7 bases at V and 2 bases at J, with 12 bases between the two ends. The CDR3 reads CASNGLITGNTIYF. The sequenced CDR3 bases are TGTGCCAGCAACGGACTCATAACTGGAAACACC.

A note on this clone: The CDR3 end is not reached by the read, which stops 3 residues before it; the germline J gene fills it in. The J gene is TRBJ2-7, the V gene TRBV11-2; maybe TRBD2 (5 bases). The CDR3 is 12 residues long. V gave up 6 bases and J gave up 4 bases, with 10 bases separating them. Germline V gene sequence: CDR1 SGHAT, CDR2 FQNNGV. Incomplete CDR3 DNA: TGTGCCAGCAGAAGTTGGACTTACGAG. Its protein is CASRSWTYE. From start to end, the CDR3 is CASRSWTYEQYF.

Points on this clone: The read falls 3 residues short of the CDR3 end, and the missing part is taken from the germline J gene. This chain uses TRBV20-1 with TRBJ2-7, with 12 bases fitting TRBD2. CDR1 is DFQATT, CDR2 SNEGSKA, per germline (reference sequence). V lost 0 bases and J lost 3; bases outside the gene matches: 3. This CDR3 spans 15 amino acids. CDR3 amino acids: CSAREGLAGFYEQYF. The part of the CDR3 DNA that was read is TGCAGTGCTAGAGAAGGACTAGCGGGGTTCTACGAG.

CDR3 in amino acids: CASSLGKASGVYNEQFF. The DNA read from the CDR3 is TGTGCCAGCAGCTTAGGCAAGGCTAGCGGAGTCTACAATGAG. The chain couples TRBV13 to TRBJ2-1; 7 bases agree with TRBD2. From the germline J gene comes the end of the CDR3, since the read stops 3 residues before it. V shed 0 bases and J 3 bases; nucleotides not matched to a gene: 8. CDR1 and CDR2 from the germline V gene are PRHDT and FYEKMQ (reference sequence). This CDR3 is 17 amino acids long. Drawing the rest from reference TRBV13 and TRBJ2-1, the complete variable domain is AAGVIQSPRHLIKEKRETATLKCYPIPRHDTVYWYQQGPGQDPQFLISFYEKMQSDKGSIPDRFSAQQFSDYHSELNMSSLELGDSALYFCASSLGKASGVYNEQFFGPGTRLTVL.

A note on this clone: Germline and junction disagree at one end, which may indicate a read error. With the read ending 3 residues before the CDR3 end, the germline J gene is used to fill in that end. The sample has other DNA sequences that encode this CDR3 too. The gene calls are TRBV7-9 and TRBJ1-3; TRBD1 might be the D (5 bases). The CDR3 runs to 14 residues. Germline assignment: CDR1 SEHNR and CDR2 FQNEAQ (reference sequence). The CDR3 sequence: CASSLAGTGNTIYF. The part of the CDR3 DNA that was read is TGTGCCAGCAGCTTAGCGGGGACTGGAAACACA.

Note on this clone: The CDR3 end lies 3 residues beyond the end of the read and is filled in from the germline J gene. The J gene is TRBJ1-1, the V gene TRBV19; no clear D. Germline V CDR1 and CDR2: LNHDA, SQIVND (reference sequence). V was shortened by 5 bases and J by 1 base, with 5 bases between the two germline ends. CDR3 size: 12 residues. Incomplete CDR3 DNA: TGTGCCAGTAGTCCCCAGAACACTGAA. As protein: CASSPQNTE. The whole CDR3 protein is CASSPQNTEAFF.

A note on this clone: The read ends 3 residues early relative to the CDR3; the germline J gene fills the gap. The chain links TRBV30 to TRBJ1-1; no clear D. Germline lookup yields CDR1 GTSNPN and CDR2 SVGIG (reference sequence). The CDR3 sequence is 12 residues long. CDR3 DNA (partial): TGTGCCTGGAGTGTAAGAGGGCGGGTC. It is translated as CAWSVRGRV. The complete CDR3 sequence is CAWSVRGRVAFF.

A remark on this clone: The CDR3 end is not reached by the read, which stops 3 residues before it; the germline J gene fills it in. This chain connects TRBV14 to TRBJ2-3, with TRBD1 matching 7 bases. The CDR3 consists of 14 residues. The V gene's germline CDR1 is SGHDN and CDR2 FVKESK. The CDR3: CASSSTYRGETQYF. The CDR3 bases that were read are TGTGCCAGCAGTTCAACTTACAGGGGAGAGACG.

Of note for this clone: The read falls 3 residues short of the CDR3 end, and the missing part is taken from the germline J gene. This chain joins TRBV5-6 and TRBJ2-5; 7 bases agree with TRBD1. This CDR3 has 15 amino acids. Germline CDR1 and CDR2: SGHDT and YYEEEE. CDR3 DNA (partial): TGTGCCAGCAGCTTGGCCACTGTGGGGACAGATACC. It yields the protein CASSLATVGTDT. In full, the CDR3 is CASSLATVGTDTQYF.

About this clone: The read stops 3 residues short of the end of the CDR3; the missing end is completed from the germline J gene. This chain connects TRBV19 to TRBJ2-2; 8 bases align to TRBD1. The CDR3 extends over 12 amino acids. Germline CDR1 and CDR2: LNHDA and SQIVND (reference sequence). The CDR3 protein is CASSKDRVKLFF. CDR3 bases read: TGTGCCAGTAGCAAGGACAGGGTGAAG.

In regard to this clone: The junction does not match germline at one end; this may be a read error. The sequenced fragment ends 3 residues before the CDR3 boundary, so the rest is inferred from the germline J gene. At the DNA level, this CDR3 is encoded by other sequences in the same sample as well. The chain combines TRBV19 with TRBJ1-3; 8 bases are a match to TRBD1. Per germline, CDR1 LNHDA and CDR2 SQIVND (reference sequence). This CDR3 has 15 residues. CDR3 loop: CASSRARGPGNTIYF. The CDR3 bases that were read are TGTGCCAGTAGTAGGGCCAGGGGGCCGGGAAACACA.

As for this clone: Sequencing ends 3 residues short of the CDR3 end; the germline J gene provides the rest. The chain joins TRBV2 to TRBJ2-2; TRBD2 matches 7 bases. Germline loops: CDR1 SNHLY, CDR2 FYNNEI. The J segment lost 3 bases and the V segment lost 8 bases, leaving 9 bases of the junction unmatched. This CDR3 has 15 amino acids. CDR3 bases read: TGTGCCAGCGAAAAGGGGCTAGCGGACACCGGGGAG. It yields the protein CASEKGLADTGE. The complete CDR3 reads CASEKGLADTGELFF.

This clone is called medium-sized based on its frequency. Sequencing ends 3 residues short of the CDR3 end; the germline J gene provides the rest. V gene TRBV13 combines with J gene TRBJ2-3; TRBD2 matches at 8 bases. Germline V gives CDR1 PRHDT, CDR2 FYEKMQ (reference sequence). Unmatched junction bases numbered 6, after V lost 4 bases and J lost 0 bases. This CDR3 is 16 amino acids long. The CDR3 here is CASSYRLARSTDTQYF. CDR3 bases read: TGTGCCAGCAGCTACCGACTAGCGCGTAGCACAGATACG.

Worth noting for this clone: The observed sequence ends 3 residues before the CDR3 terminus, with the missing tail filled in from the germline J gene. The V call is TRBV2, the J call TRBJ2-7, with TRBD2 as a possible D gene (6 bases). The germline gives CDR1 SNHLY, CDR2 FYNNEI. Trimming removed 5 bases at V and 3 bases at J, with 11 bases between. CDR3 size: 13 residues. CDR3 DNA, as far as it was read: TGTGCCAGCAGTCCGGGACTTAACTACGAG. This sequence encodes CASSPGLNYE. The CDR3 in its entirety is CASSPGLNYEQYF.